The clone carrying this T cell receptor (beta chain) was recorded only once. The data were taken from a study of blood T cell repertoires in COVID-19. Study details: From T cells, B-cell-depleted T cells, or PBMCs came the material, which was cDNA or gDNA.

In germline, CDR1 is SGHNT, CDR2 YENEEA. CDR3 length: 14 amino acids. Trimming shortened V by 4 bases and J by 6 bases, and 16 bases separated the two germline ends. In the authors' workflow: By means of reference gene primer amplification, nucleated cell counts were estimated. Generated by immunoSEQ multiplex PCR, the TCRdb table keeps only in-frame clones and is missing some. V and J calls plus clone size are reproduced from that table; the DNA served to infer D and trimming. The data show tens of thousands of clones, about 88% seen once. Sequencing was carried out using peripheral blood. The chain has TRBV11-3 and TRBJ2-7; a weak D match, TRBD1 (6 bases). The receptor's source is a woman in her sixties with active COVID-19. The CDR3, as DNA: TGTGCCAGCAGCTCGCACAGGGATGACTCCGAGCAGTACTTC. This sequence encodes CASSSHRDDSEQYF.